The rows below give T cell receptor beta chains drawn from one sample of a study of cytomegalovirus exposure and HLA in healthy donors. Sequenced by immunoSEQ multiplex PCR; TCRdb stores in-frame clones only, minus some. The table includes approximately 79,000 clones, about 78% detected once. The specimen was PBMCs. Receptors originate from a male donor in good health and CMV-seropositive. CDR3s leave out the opening cysteine and the closing phenylalanine or tryptophan. The D gene is left open where the match is weak. Clone size is not always given. Where it is, it says once, few, many or a class for expanded clones.

v_gene	len	abundance	j_gene	d_gene	CDR3aa
TRBV7-8	13	NA	NA	TRBD2	ASSWGLAVTYEQY
TRBV27	16	NA	TRBJ2-2	TRBD2	ASSFRTSGGAGTGELF
TRBV29-1	11	NA	TRBJ2-1	NA	SARGSSYNEQF
TRBV6-6	13	NA	TRBJ1-3	TRBD1	ASSYGGQSGNTIY
TRBV6-5	9	few	TRBJ1-1	NA	ASSYRGGAF
TRBV20-1	9	NA	TRBJ1-2	NA	RQAGDYGYT
TRBV5-6	11	few	TRBJ2-7	NA	ASSLEADYEQY
TRBV6-1	11	NA	TRBJ2-5	TRBD1	ASNLDRDETQY
TRBV5-1	14	NA	TRBJ2-5	TRBD2	ASSWGLAGGVETQY
TRBV5-6	12	few	TRBJ1-1	NA	ASSPIQGKAEAF
TRBV19	12	NA	TRBJ1-2	NA	ASRGTPSNYGYT
TRBV4-1	13	NA	TRBJ2-5	TRBD1	ASSPEGQGRETQY
TRBV6-1	14	NA	TRBJ1-1	TRBD1	ASSEVSGQGASEAF
TRBV14	13	NA	TRBJ2-7	NA	ASSQLEDLPGEQY
TRBV7-2	13	NA	TRBJ2-3	NA	ASSLSVRGTDTQY
TRBV4-2	10	NA	TRBJ2-5	NA	ASSQDRETQY
TRBV28	12	NA	TRBJ1-2	NA	ASSLWARGAGYT
TRBV28	14	NA	TRBJ2-1	TRBD1	ASSFTGTAAYNEQF
TRBV9	10	NA	TRBJ1-1	NA	ASSERRTEAF
TRBV15	13	once	TRBJ1-1	TRBD1	ATSKRYGQDTEAF
TRBV18	12	NA	TRBJ2-3	NA	ASSPQRSTDTQY
TRBV6-1	13	once	TRBJ2-2	NA	ASSELPGVAGELF